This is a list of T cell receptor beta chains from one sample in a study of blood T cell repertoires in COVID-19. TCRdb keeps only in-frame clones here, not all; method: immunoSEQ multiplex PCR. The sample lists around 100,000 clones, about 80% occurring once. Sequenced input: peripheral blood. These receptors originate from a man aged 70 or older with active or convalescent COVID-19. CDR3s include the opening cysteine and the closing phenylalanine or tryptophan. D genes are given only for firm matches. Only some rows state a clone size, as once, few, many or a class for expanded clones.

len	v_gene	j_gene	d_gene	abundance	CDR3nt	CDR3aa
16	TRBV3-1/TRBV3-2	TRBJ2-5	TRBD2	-	TGTGCCAGCAGCCAAGTGTCGCGGGGGGGCGGAGGGACCCAGTACTTC	CASSQVSRGGGGTQYF
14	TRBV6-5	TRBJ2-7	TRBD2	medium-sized	TGTGCCAGCGGAAAGCGGGAGCCCTACTACGAGCAGTACTTC	CASGKREPYYEQYF
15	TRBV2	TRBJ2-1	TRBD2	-	TGTGCCAGCAGCCCAACTAGCGGGGCCTACAATGAGCAGTTCTTC	CASSPTSGAYNEQFF
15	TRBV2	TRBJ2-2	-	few	TGTGCCAGCAGTGCCAGTCTAGGAGGTACCGGGGAGCTGTTTTTT	CASSASLGGTGELFF
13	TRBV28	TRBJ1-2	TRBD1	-	TGTGCCAGCAGTCCACAGACAGGGTATGGCTACACCTTC	CASSPQTGYGYTF
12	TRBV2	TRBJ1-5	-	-	TGTGCCAGCGGACAGAGCAATCAGCCCCAGCATTTT	CASGQSNQPQHF
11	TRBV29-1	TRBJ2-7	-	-	TGCAGCGTGGGGACAATCTACGAGCAGTACTTC	CSVGTIYEQYF
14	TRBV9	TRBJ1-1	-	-	TGTGCCAGCAGCGTAGGGGGAGTTAACACTGAAGCTTTCTTT	CASSVGGVNTEAFF
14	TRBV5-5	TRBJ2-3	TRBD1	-	TGTGCCACCGCTACAGGGGGTTGGACAGATACGCAGTATTTT	CATATGGWTDTQYF
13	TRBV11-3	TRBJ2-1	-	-	TGTGCCAGCAGCTTGAGCTCCTACAATGAGCAGTTCTTC	CASSLSSYNEQFF
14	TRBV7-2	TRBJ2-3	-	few	TGTGCCAGCAGCTTAGCACTAGCACCAGATACGCAGTATTTT	CASSLALAPDTQYF
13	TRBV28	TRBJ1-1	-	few	TGTGCCAGCAGTCCGGGGGGAATCACTGAAGCTTTCTTT	CASSPGGITEAFF
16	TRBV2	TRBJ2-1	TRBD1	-	TGTGCCAGCAGTGAACTCTCCACAGGGGCCTACAATGAGCAGTTCTTC	CASSELSTGAYNEQFF
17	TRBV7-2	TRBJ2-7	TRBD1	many	TGTGCCAGCAGCTTAGGCGGCAGGGGGCGTAGGTTCGGCGAGCAGTACTTC	CASSLGGRGRRFGEQYF
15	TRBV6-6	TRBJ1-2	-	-	TGTGCCAGCAGTTACTCAGGAGGGTGGCAGCATGGCTACACCTTC	CASSYSGGWQHGYTF
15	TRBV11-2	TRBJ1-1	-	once	TGTGCCAGCAGCCCATCGACGACCGAGGACACTGAAGCTTTCTTT	CASSPSTTEDTEAFF
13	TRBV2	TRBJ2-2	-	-	TGTGCCAGCAGTGCAGCGGAGACCGGGGAGCTGTTTTTT	CASSAAETGELFF
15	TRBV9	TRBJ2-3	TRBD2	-	TGTGCCAGCAGCGTACTAGCGGGGAGTGCAGATACGCAGTATTTT	CASSVLAGSADTQYF
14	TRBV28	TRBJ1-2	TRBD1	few	TGTGCCAGCAGGACGACAGGGAGATGGCTTGGCTACACCTTC	CASRTTGRWLGYTF
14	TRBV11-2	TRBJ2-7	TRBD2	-	TGTGCCAGCAGTCCAAGCGGGAGGTCTTCCGAGCAGTACTTC	CASSPSGRSSEQYF
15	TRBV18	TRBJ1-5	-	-	TGTGCCAGCTCACCGGGCAGGGCGAGCAATCAGCCCCAGCATTTT	CASSPGRASNQPQHF
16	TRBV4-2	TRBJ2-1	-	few	TGTGCCAGCAGCCAACCCCGGGAGAGGGGGCGAAATGAGCAGTTCTTC	CASSQPRERGRNEQFF
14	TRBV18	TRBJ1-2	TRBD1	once	TGTGCCAGCTCACCTCAGGGGGCGGGCTATGGCTACACCTTC	CASSPQGAGYGYTF
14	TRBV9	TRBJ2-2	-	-	TGTGCCAGCAGCGTAGGGGGGGACACCGGGGAGCTGTTTTTT	CASSVGGDTGELFF
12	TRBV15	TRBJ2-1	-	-	TGTGCCACCAGCAGAGGAAGTTCAGGGCAGTTCTTC	CATSRGSSGQFF
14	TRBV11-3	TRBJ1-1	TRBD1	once	TGTGCCAGCAGCTCCGGACAGGACGGCACTGAAGCTTTCTTT	CASSSGQDGTEAFF
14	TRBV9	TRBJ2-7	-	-	TGTGCCAGCAGCCCGCAGGACTGGACTAACGAGCAGTACTTC	CASSPQDWTNEQYF
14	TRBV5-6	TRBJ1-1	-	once	TGTGCCAGCAGCCTTACAGGGCTCGGCACTGAAGCTTTCTTT	CASSLTGLGTEAFF
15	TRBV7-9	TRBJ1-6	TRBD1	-	TGTGCCAGCAGCTTAACGACAGGGGGGAATTCACCCCTCCACTTT	CASSLTTGGNSPLHF
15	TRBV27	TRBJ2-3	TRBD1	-	TGTGCCAGCAGTAACCAGGGGGCCGGCACAGATACGCAGTATTTT	CASSNQGAGTDTQYF
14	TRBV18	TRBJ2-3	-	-	TGTGCCAGCTCACCGACAGGTTCCACAGATACGCAGTATTTT	CASSPTGSTDTQYF
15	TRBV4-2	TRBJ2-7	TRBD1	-	TGTGCCAGCAGCCAGATCCCTGGACAGGGCTACGAGCAGTACTTC	CASSQIPGQGYEQYF
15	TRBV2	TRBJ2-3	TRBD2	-	TGTGCCAGCAGTGGGCTAGCGGGACTTTCAGATACGCAGTATTTT	CASSGLAGLSDTQYF
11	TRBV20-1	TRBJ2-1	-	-	TGCAGTGCCGCACGGTCGAATGAGCAGTTCTTC	CSAARSNEQFF
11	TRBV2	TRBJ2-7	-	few	TGTGCCAGCACGGGAGCCTACGAGCAGTACTTC	CASTGAYEQYF
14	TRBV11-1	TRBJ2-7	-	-	TGTGCCAGCAGCCCCGGGACACGCCCCTACGAGCAGTACTTC	CASSPGTRPYEQYF
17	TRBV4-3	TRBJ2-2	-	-	TGCGCCAGCAGCCAGGAACCCCAGGGGAGCAACACCGGGGAGCTGTTTTTT	CASSQEPQGSNTGELFF